Detailed here is one T cell receptor (beta chain). Its specificity is not known. This record comes from a study of T cell responses to AZD1222 COVID-19 vaccine. Findings and limits, study-wide: It should be noted that donors were predominantly white British and more often female, and clonal diversity was possibly underestimated.

Germline CDR1 and CDR2: SQVTM and ANQGSEA. The CDR3 sequence is 15 residues long. The V and J ends lost 3 bases and 1 base respectively, with 15 bases between them. Profiled with immunoSEQ multiplex PCR; TCRdb holds only in-frame clones, not every one. The sample consists of about 210,000 clones, about 94% of them appearing once. The chain combines TRBV29-1 with TRBJ1-1, with D possibly being TRBD1 (5 bases). This TCR was sampled from an adult who received the MenACWY meningococcal vaccine as a control. Sequencing was performed on peripheral blood, taken 28 days after the second dose of the MenACWY control vaccine. The CDR3 bases are TGCAGCGTTGATTCGGGGAGGACAAAGAACACTGAAGCTTTCTTT. It encodes CSVDSGRTKNTEAFF. Combining the CDR3 with reference TRBV29-1 and TRBJ1-1 gives the whole variable domain SAVISQKPSRDICQRGTSLTIQCQVDSQVTMMFWYRQQPGQSLTLIATANQGSEATYESGFVIDKFPISRPNLTFSTLTVSNMSPEDSSIYLCSVDSGRTKNTEAFFGQGTRLTVV.